This TCR beta chain was captured by sequencing in a study of blood T cells in healthy people across ages. Isolated per sample were at least 6 million PBMCs. Overall study results and limits: Possibly, changes in expanded clonotypes were confounded because donor CMV status was unknown. A roughly linear fall in TCR beta diversity per million T cells was seen with increasing age. Whereas aged donors had fewer naive CD4+ cells, long-lived donors had more of them and higher diversity.

Together with a sample-barcoded 5' primer, a J-beta primer mix was included in a second PCR lasting 7 to 11 cycles. TCRdb reprocessed the 5' RACE reads with MiXCR, giving one entry per CDR3 protein. The table shows some 290,000 distinct CDR3 sequences, with roughly 27% occurring only once. This clonotype was found a few times. Its antigen is currently unknown. This sequence originates from a woman between 65 and 79 years old in good health. Material: blood.

The CDR3 nucleotides read TGTGCCAGCAGTTTGAGAACCCTCTATGGCTACACCTTC. Protein product: CASSLRTLYGYTF. V usage is TRBV28 and J usage is TRBJ1-2; the D is unclear. Trimming stripped 3 bases from V and 4 bases from J, with 9 bases between. Per the germline V gene, CDR1 is MDHEN and CDR2 is SYDVKM. This CDR3 is built from 13 residues.